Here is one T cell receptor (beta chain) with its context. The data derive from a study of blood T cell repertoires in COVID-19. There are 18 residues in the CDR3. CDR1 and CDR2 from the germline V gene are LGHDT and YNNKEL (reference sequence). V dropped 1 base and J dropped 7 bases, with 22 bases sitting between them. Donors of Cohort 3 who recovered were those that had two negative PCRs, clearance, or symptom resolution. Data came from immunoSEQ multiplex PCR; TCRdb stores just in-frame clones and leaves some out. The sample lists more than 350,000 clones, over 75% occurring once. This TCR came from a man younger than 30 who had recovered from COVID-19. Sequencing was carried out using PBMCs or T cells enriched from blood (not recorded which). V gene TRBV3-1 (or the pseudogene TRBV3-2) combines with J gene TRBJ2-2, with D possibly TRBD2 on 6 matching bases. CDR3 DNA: TGTGCCAGCAGCCAAGCCTCCAGGCTACTAGCAGGCGGCGGGGAGCTGTTTTTT. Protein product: CASSQASRLLAGGGELFF.